The present T cell receptor beta chain was sequenced within a study of blood T cell repertoires in COVID-19. As for the study in general: In each case, the material was cDNA or gDNA derived from T cells, B-cell-depleted T cells, or PBMCs.

The CDR3 has 13 amino acids. CDR1 is LNHDA, CDR2 SQIVND, per germline (reference sequence). V lost 6 bases, J lost 7 bases, and 13 bases lay in between. The protocol was immunoSEQ multiplex PCR, while the TCRdb copy is restricted to in-frame clones and leaves out a portion. The table records approximately 15,000 clones, under 95% of them present only once. V usage is TRBV19 and J usage is TRBJ1-5; perhaps TRBD1 as D (6 bases). The source material was peripheral blood. This sequence was found in a man aged 55 to 70 with active COVID-19. The CDR3 spells CASRGGQGQPQHF. As DNA, the CDR3 is TGTGCCAGTAGGGGGGGGCAGGGACAGCCCCAGCATTTT.